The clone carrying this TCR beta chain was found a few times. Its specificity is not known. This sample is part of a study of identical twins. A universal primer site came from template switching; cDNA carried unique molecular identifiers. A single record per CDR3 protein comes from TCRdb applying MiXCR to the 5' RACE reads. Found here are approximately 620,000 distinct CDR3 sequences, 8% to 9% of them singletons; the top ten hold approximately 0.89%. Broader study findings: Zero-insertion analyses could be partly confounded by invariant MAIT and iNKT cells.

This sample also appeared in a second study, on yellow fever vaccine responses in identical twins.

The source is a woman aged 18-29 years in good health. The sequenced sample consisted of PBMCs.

This CDR3 reads CSARLTQETQYF. Here the CDR3 DNA reads TGCAGTGCTAGGTTGACCCAAGAGACCCAGTACTTC. V gene TRBV20-1 combines with J gene TRBJ2-5; D is unclear. Germline V lookup: CDR1 DFQATT, CDR2 SNEGSKA (reference sequence). This CDR3 spans 12 amino acids. Between the trimmed V and J ends, which lost 3 bases and 1 base, there was a span of 6 bases.